The clone carrying this TCR beta chain occurred a few times. Its cognate antigen is unknown. Time point given: blood at routine non-recurrence follow-up after resection. Without sorting, whole RNA was sequenced from tumor, nontumor lung or frozen PBMC. The record originates from a study of spatial heterogeneity in lung cancer. CDR3 size: 17 residues. V shed 0 bases, J shed 0 bases, and the junction held 5 bases outside the gene matches. Germline V gene lookup returns CDR1 MNHEY and CDR2 SVGEGT. The presence of a unique molecular identifier marked each TCR cDNA molecule. A single record per CDR3 protein comes from TCRdb applying MiXCR to the 5' RACE reads. The table has fewer than 55,000 distinct CDR3 sequences, around 7% seen once; the top ten hold over 30%. Study outcomes and limitations: Whereas they appeared in blood less at follow-up, ubiquitous expanded tumor TCRs appeared there more at resection.

This TCR was recovered from a female donor with early-stage non-small cell lung cancer. The gene calls are TRBV6-2 or TRBV6-3 and TRBJ2-3; 8 bases are shared with TRBD2. Here the sequenced sample was PBMCs, taken at follow-up. CDR3 protein: CASSYSFQRGSTDTQYF. The CDR3 DNA reads as TGTGCCAGCAGTTACTCTTTCCAGCGGGGGAGCACAGATACGCAGTATTTT.